The source of this T cell receptor (beta chain) is a study of blood T cell repertoires in COVID-19 (dated by TCRdb to 2019 to 2021). Regarding the study in general: Samples covering the acute and convalescent phases of COVID-19 were provided by collaborators in the United States, Italy and Spain. The material from the prospective study consisted of cDNA or gDNA derived from T cells, B-cell-depleted T cells, or PBMCs. Deeply sampled blood TCRbeta repertoires from subjects exposed to, actively infected with, or recovered from COVID-19 were included in the dataset. A freely available public database, intended as a resource for researchers studying the immune response to SARS-CoV-2, is where the repertoires were released. Samples were obtained from the ongoing ImmuneRACE study (first 160 participants) and from some 1,300 subjects provided by 6 global collaborators. Sample metadata almost always included a de-identified subject ID, COVID-19 status, age in years and sex. HLA class I and class II types, where available, came from metadata supplied by the sample provider rather than from assay-based typing. What the research found in general, with its limitations: Clinical and demographic metadata were provided uncurated, with the amount varying by source and participant.

The CDR3 sequence holds 14 residues, the cysteine and phenylalanine included. Here the CDR3 DNA is all that survives: 42 bases in frame from base 1. The germline V gene (reference sequence) gives CDR1 as SEHNR and CDR2 as FQNEAQ. V gives up 1 base and J gives up 5 bases, and the segment between their germline ends measures 11 bases. This clone was counted between two and nine times. Its specific antigen is unknown. Base qualities are missing; no much larger clone stands one base away. Participants in the prospective study were aged roughly 18 to 90 years, lived in some 24 United States geographic areas, and enrolled through a virtual design. In the prospective study, participants were assigned to cohorts based on the clinical history participants reported in a screening survey and a study questionnaire. Recovered participants in ImmuneRACE Cohort 3 were defined by two consecutive negative NP/OP PCR tests, clearance by a healthcare professional, or resolution of symptoms. In the prospective study, whole blood, serum and a nasopharyngeal or oropharyngeal swab were collected from each participant by mobile phlebotomists. Over a roughly two-month period, participants in the prospective study had the option of providing additional blood draws and questionnaires. Blood samples from the prospective study were shipped frozen or at room temperature prior to DNA extraction.

TCRbeta CDR3 regions were amplified from genomic DNA using the immunoSEQ Assay, a bias-controlled multiplex PCR. The authors' analysis ran thus. The number of nucleated cells in each sample was estimated from the amplification of reference gene primers within the assay. To quantify the absolute abundance of each unique TCRbeta CDR3 rearrangement, sequence reads were collapsed and filtered. For each sample, productive Simpson clonality was calculated as the square root of Simpson's diversity index across productive rearrangements. Here the immuneACCESS table is served through TCRdb, limited to in-frame sequences with V and J called. Missing clones are a known gap in these copies; in checked studies unresolved V genes cover under half, and the rest lacks a known reason. V and J calls plus clone size are reproduced from that table; the DNA served to infer D and trimming. Within this sample are some 350,000 clones, with about 90% of them counted one time only. 2.5% to 3% of the sample is in the top ten clones.

The chain links TRBV7-9 with TRBJ2-5; there is no confident call for the D gene. This receptor was taken from a woman aged 25 to 45 who had recovered from COVID-19. The source material was PBMCs or T cells enriched from blood (not recorded which). The DNA sequence is given as TGTGCCAGCAGCTTAGGCCTAGGTGGGGAGACCCAGTACTTC. Translated, it reads CASSLGLGGETQYF.